These 10 T cell receptor beta chains originate from one sample sequenced in a study of T-cell memory formation after mild COVID-19. A single record per CDR3 protein comes from TCRdb applying MiXCR to the 5' RACE reads. The sample holds 10,000 to 15,000 distinct CDR3 sequences; more than 12% are singletons and the top ten take about 54%. Sequenced input: PBMCs or a T cell subset sorted from them (not recorded which). These TCRs come from a man younger than 30 who had mild COVID-19 (a few samples of this study predate the infection). Cell type and time point are not known.

This clonotype was counted only a few times. The CDR3: CASSYRGMNTEAFF. The CDR3 DNA follows: TGTGCCAGCAGTTATCGGGGAATGAACACTGAAGCTTTCTTT. The chain employs TRBV6-2 or TRBV6-3 and TRBJ1-1; D is uncertain. CDR3 length: 14 residues. The germline CDR1 and CDR2 sequences are MNHEY and SVGEGT. V gave up 3 bases and J gave up 0 bases, with 8 bases separating them.

There are a few counts of this clonotype. The chain is built from TRBV7-2 and TRBJ1-5; D gene uncertain. The CDR3 extends over 13 amino acids. V was pared by 2 bases and J by 2 bases, with 4 bases between. Germline-derived CDR1 and CDR2 are SGHTA and FQGNSA. CDR3 loop: CASSLRGNQPQHF. CDR3 DNA: TGTGCCAGCAGCTTAAGGGGCAATCAGCCCCAGCATTTT. Supplemented by reference TRBV7-2 and TRBJ1-5, the full variable domain reads GAGVSQSPSNKVTEKGKDVELRCDPISGHTALYWYRQSLGQGLEFLIYFQGNSAPDKSGLPSDRFSAERTGGSVSTLTIQRTQQEDSAVYLCASSLRGNQPQHFGDGTRLSIL.

Ten or more counts support this clonotype. The chain joins TRBV6-2 or TRBV6-3 to TRBJ1-2; TRBD1 might be the D (5 bases). The V end was cut by 8 bases, the J end by 6 bases, with 13 bases between. Germline CDR1 MNHEY, CDR2 SVGEGT. CDR3 length: 12 residues. In nucleotides, the CDR3 is TGTGCCAGCGAGGACATACGCCATGGCTACACCTTC. This encodes CASEDIRHGYTF.

This clonotype was seen repeatedly, ten times or more. The rearrangement uses TRBV4-3 and TRBJ2-3; D gene uncertain. Germline CDR1 and CDR2: LGHNA and YSLEER. Trimming stripped 2 bases from V and 5 bases from J, with 8 bases between. CDR3 length equals 13 residues. CDR3 protein: CASSQLDQDTQYF. DNA for the CDR3: TGCGCCAGCAGCCAACTAGACCAAGATACGCAGTATTTT.

This clonotype was seen at least ten times. The chain carries TRBV4-3 and TRBJ2-1, with 11 bases fitting TRBD2. The germline CDR1 and CDR2 sequences are LGHNA and YSLEER. The CDR3 totals 17 residues. The V gene end was trimmed by 4 bases and the J gene end by 6 bases; junction bases not matched to a gene: 11. CDR3 nucleotides: TGCGCCAGCAGCCGAAGTGGCGGGACTAGCGGCCCCAATGAGCAGTTCTTC. Its translation: CASSRSGGTSGPNEQFF.

This clonotype turned up a few times. The rearrangement uses TRBV25-1 and TRBJ1-2; no firm D call. With 3 bases removed from V and 4 bases from J, the gap between germline ends came to 12 bases. The germline CDR1 and CDR2 sequences are MGHDK and SYGVNS. The length of the CDR3 is 14 residues. The CDR3, as DNA: TGTGCCAGCAGTGACCTATCAGAGTCCTATGGCTACACCTTC. Residues: CASSDLSESYGYTF.

This clonotype was detected ten times or more. CDR3 bases: TGTGCCATCGGGTCCAACGTGGGGCTAGCGGGGGCCACTCCTCTCGATACGCAGTATTTT. Protein product: CAIGSNVGLAGATPLDTQYF. The rearrangement joins TRBV10-3 to TRBJ2-3; 10 positions match TRBD2. The CDR3 has 20 amino acids. V gave up 8 bases and J gave up 6 bases; unmatched junction bases: 26. Germline V gives CDR1 ENHRY, CDR2 SYGVKD.

To note about this clonotype: The DNA is left out, because the CDR3 cannot be placed on it with certainty; the CDR3 is given as TCRdb lists it. The genes are TRBV7-2 and TRBJ2-2; TRBD1, the table's D call, was not compared with the DNA. The CDR3 has 18 residues if both end residues are counted. In germline, CDR1 is SGHTA, CDR2 FQGNSA. Here the CDR3 reads CASSLEWWSGRAGELFFF.

The table lists this clonotype with many counts. CDR3 loop: CASSLAPAYGYTF. The DNA for the CDR3 is TGTGCCAGCAGCTTAGCCCCAGCCTATGGCTACACCTTC. V and J are TRBV7-9 and TRBJ1-2; D is unclear. Germline loops: CDR1 SEHNR, CDR2 FQNEAQ (reference sequence). This CDR3 contains 13 residues. The germline V and J ends were trimmed by 0 bases and 4 bases, with 6 bases remaining between them.

This clonotype was seen many times. J is TRBJ1-5 and V is TRBV6-5; no clear D gene. Germline V gene sequence: CDR1 MNHEY, CDR2 SVGAGI. Trimming cost V 0 bases and J 4 bases, with 10 bases left between them. This CDR3 spans 15 amino acids. The CDR3 region is CASSYSGIKNQPQHF. The CDR3 coding sequence is TGTGCCAGCAGTTACTCGGGGATTAAGAATCAGCCCCAGCATTTT.